Listed here is a single T cell receptor beta chain. What it binds is not known. The data are from a study of shared clonotypes between healthy human individuals. Study findings and constraints: Blood was the sole source, and tissue repertoires probably differ.

TCRdb's table, derived via immunoSEQ multiplex PCR, lists solely in-frame clones and lacks some. Among more than 2 million clones listed, roughly 95% were seen once. Positive CCR7 selection of CD45RO-negative cells yielded the naive CD8 cells, and terminally differentiated effector memory CD45RA+ cells were excluded. Recent vaccinations or acute infections were absent in the healthy HIV-negative adult donors. There were only Caucasian adults among the donors, and all lived in Nashville, Tennessee. Material for sequencing was naive CD8+ T cells sorted from blood. The sequence came from a man in his late teens or twenties in good health.

The CDR3 sequence: CSVETGASQETQYF. The CDR3 bases are TGCAGCGTTGAGACAGGGGCCTCCCAAGAGACCCAGTACTTC. The chain recombines TRBV29-1 with TRBJ2-5, with 8 bases aligning to TRBD1. The CDR3 sequence is 14 residues long. The V gene end was trimmed by 3 bases and the J gene end by 1 base; junction bases not matched to a gene: 4. The germline V gene has CDR1 SQVTM and CDR2 ANQGSEA.